This is a list of T cell receptor beta chains from one sample in a study of T-cell memory formation after mild COVID-19. A single record per CDR3 protein comes from TCRdb applying MiXCR to the 5' RACE reads. Found here are 300,000 or so distinct CDR3 sequences, roughly 15% of them singletons; the top ten hold less than 30%. The specimen was PBMCs or a T cell subset sorted from them (not recorded which). These receptors all come from a man aged 18 to 29 who had mild COVID-19 (a few samples of this study predate the infection). Cell type and time point are not known. CDR3s include the opening cysteine and the closing phenylalanine or tryptophan. The order of the fields is D gene, clone size, V gene, J gene, CDR3 protein, CDR3 DNA. D genes are given only for firm matches. Not all rows give a size; the values are once, few, many and, for expanded clones, a class.

d_gene: TRBD1; abundance: few; v_gene: TRBV5-6; j_gene: TRBJ2-5; CDR3aa: CASSLRGTGQETQYF; CDR3nt: TGTGCCAGCAGCTTGAGAGGGACAGGCCAAGAGACCCAGTACTTC
d_gene: TRBD1; abundance: -; v_gene: TRBV5-1; j_gene: TRBJ1-4; CDR3aa: CASSTRDRGEKLFF; CDR3nt: TGCGCCAGCAGCACACGGGACAGGGGCGAAAAACTGTTTTTT
d_gene: TRBD1; abundance: -; v_gene: TRBV28; j_gene: TRBJ1-5; CDR3aa: CASSNADRVQPQHF; CDR3nt: TGTGCCAGCAGCAACGCCGACAGGGTTCAGCCCCAGCATTTT
d_gene: -; abundance: -; v_gene: TRBV12-3/TRBV12-4; j_gene: TRBJ2-1; CDR3aa: CASSLALGGGSYNEQFF; CDR3nt: TGTGCCAGCAGTTTAGCGTTAGGGGGGGGCTCCTACAATGAGCAGTTCTTC
d_gene: -; abundance: few; v_gene: TRBV12-3/TRBV12-4; j_gene: TRBJ1-5; CDR3aa: CASRPSGEPQHF; CDR3nt: TGTGCCAGCAGACCGTCGGGTGAGCCCCAGCATTTT
d_gene: -; abundance: few; v_gene: TRBV12-3/TRBV12-4; j_gene: TRBJ2-1; CDR3aa: CASSLGRIYNEQFF; CDR3nt: TGTGCCAGCAGTTTAGGGCGGATCTACAATGAGCAGTTCTTC
d_gene: -; abundance: -; v_gene: TRBV9; j_gene: TRBJ1-1; CDR3aa: CASSGGPWGTEAFF; CDR3nt: TGTGCCAGCAGCGGTGGTCCTTGGGGCACTGAAGCTTTCTTT
d_gene: -; abundance: -; v_gene: TRBV3-1; j_gene: TRBJ1-5; CDR3aa: CASSQDEGNNQPQHF; CDR3nt: TGTGCCAGCAGCCAAGATGAGGGTAACAATCAGCCCCAGCATTTT
d_gene: -; abundance: -; v_gene: TRBV30; j_gene: TRBJ1-6; CDR3aa: CAWSGQGNSPLHF; CDR3nt: TGTGCCTGGAGTGGGCAGGGAAATTCACCCCTCCACTTT
d_gene: TRBD1; abundance: -; v_gene: TRBV6-2/TRBV6-3; j_gene: TRBJ1-1; CDR3aa: CASRQGGNTEAFF; CDR3nt: TGTGCCAGCAGACAGGGGGGCAACACTGAAGCTTTCTTT